This T cell receptor (beta chain) came from a study of T cell repertoires in cytomegalovirus infection (dated by TCRdb to between 2018 and 2021). In terms of the full investigation: Because public TCR beta signatures pointed to carriage of CMV infection together with the matching HLA type, the HLA type of each donor mattered for the analysis. Study-wide findings and limitations: Cumulative frequency of public TCR beta family members discriminated carriers of CMV infection plus the relevant HLA type in this cohort and an independent approximately 400-donor cohort. The ex vivo response was dominated by HLA-C-restricted CMV-specific TCR beta clonotypes, which also provided the single most frequent clonotype in two of eight donors.

Details on this clonotype: Its target antigen remains unknown. The sample holds no much larger clone one base away, and base qualities are not on file.

The CDR3 covers 13 residues, taking in both the cysteine and the phenylalanine. The read is trimmed to its CDR3 DNA, 39 bases read in frame from base 1. Between the V and J ends, shortened by 3 bases and 2 bases respectively, the junction contains 7 bases. CDR1 and CDR2, per the germline V gene, are MGHRA and YSYEKL. Sequencing relied on an Illumina HiSeq 1500. TCRdb took the public reads, trimmed them with fastp at Q25, ran MiXCR for clone calling and kept in-frame beta chains. Rows are unified per CDR3 protein, each entry keeping the most common DNA and genes. The sample table records approximately 500,000 distinct CDR3 sequences; about 17% of these occur just once. Jointly, the top ten make up roughly 25% of the sample.

The V and J segments used are TRBV4-1 and TRBJ1-1, with TRBD1 perhaps the D gene, on 5 matching bases. Sequencing was carried out using CD8+ T cells from PBMCs. This TCR was sampled from a human donor in good health (CMV status not recorded). Some clones in this sample may be carry-over from other donors' samples. CDR3 loop: CASSQTANTEAFF. The DNA sequence reads TGCGCCAGCAGCCAGACAGCTAACACTGAAGCTTTCTTT.